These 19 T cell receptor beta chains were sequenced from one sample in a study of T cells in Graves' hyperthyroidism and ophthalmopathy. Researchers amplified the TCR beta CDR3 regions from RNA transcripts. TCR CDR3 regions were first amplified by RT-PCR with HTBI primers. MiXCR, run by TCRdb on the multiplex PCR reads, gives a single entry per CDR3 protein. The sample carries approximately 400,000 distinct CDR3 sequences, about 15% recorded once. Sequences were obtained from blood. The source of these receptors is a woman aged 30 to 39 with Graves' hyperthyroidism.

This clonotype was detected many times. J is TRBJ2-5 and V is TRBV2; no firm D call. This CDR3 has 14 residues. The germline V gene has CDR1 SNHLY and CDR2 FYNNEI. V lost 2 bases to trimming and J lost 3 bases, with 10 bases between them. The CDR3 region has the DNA TGTGCCAGCAGTGAAACCTTACTCGAAGAGACCCAGTACTTC. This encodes CASSETLLEETQYF.

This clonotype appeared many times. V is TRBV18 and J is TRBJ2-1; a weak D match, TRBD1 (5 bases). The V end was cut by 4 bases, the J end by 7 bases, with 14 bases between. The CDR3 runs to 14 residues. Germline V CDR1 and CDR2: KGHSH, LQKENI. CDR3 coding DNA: TGTGCCAGCTCACGACCTCGCAGGGTAAATGAGCAGTTCTTC. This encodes CASSRPRRVNEQFF.

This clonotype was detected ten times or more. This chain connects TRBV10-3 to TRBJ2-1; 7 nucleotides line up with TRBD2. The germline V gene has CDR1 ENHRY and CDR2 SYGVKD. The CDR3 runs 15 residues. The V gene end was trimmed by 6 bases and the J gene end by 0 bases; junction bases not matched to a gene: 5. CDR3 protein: CAIRQAGVSYNEQFF. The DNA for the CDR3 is TGTGCCATCAGACAGGCGGGAGTCTCCTACAATGAGCAGTTCTTC.

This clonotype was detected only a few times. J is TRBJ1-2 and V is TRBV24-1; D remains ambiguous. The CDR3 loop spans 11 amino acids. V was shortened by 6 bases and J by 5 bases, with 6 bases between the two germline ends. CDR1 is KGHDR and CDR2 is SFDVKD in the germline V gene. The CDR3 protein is CATSRGYGYTF. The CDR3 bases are TGTGCCACCAGTCGCGGGTATGGCTACACCTTC.

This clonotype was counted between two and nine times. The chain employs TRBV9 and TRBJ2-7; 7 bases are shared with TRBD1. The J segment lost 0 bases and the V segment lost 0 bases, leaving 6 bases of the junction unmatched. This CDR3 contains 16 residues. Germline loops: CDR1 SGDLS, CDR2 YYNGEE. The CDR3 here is CASSVDPRDSSYEQYF. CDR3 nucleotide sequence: TGTGCCAGCAGCGTAGATCCCCGGGACAGCTCCTACGAGCAGTACTTC.

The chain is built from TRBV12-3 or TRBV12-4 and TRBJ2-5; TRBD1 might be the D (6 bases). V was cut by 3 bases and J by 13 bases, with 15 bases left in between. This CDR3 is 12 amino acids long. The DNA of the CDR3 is TGTGCCAGCAGTTTCCCCAGGGGCTTACGGTACTTC. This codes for CASSFPRGLRYF.

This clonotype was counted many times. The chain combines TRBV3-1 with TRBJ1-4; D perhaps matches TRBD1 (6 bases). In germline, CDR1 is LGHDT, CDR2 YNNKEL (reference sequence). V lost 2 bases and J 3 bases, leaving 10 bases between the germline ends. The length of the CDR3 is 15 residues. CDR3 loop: CASSQLRGANEKLFF. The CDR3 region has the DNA TGTGCCAGCAGCCAACTGAGGGGGGCTAATGAAAAACTGTTTTTT.

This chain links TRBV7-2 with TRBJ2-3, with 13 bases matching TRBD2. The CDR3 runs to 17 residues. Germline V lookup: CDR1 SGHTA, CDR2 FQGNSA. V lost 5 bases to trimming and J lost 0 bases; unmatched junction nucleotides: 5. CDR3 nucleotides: TGTGCCAGCAGCCCACGACTAGCGGGGGGAAGCACAGATACGCAGTATTTT. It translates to CASSPRLAGGSTDTQYF.

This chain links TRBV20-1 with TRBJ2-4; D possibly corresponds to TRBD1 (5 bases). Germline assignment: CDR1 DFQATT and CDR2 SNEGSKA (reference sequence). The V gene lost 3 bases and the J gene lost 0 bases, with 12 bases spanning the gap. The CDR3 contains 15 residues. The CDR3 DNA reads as TGCAGTGCTAGGCGGACAAGTGAAGCCAAAAACATTCAGTACTTC. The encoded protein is CSARRTSEAKNIQYF.

The CDR3 spells CSAREENQPQHF. The CDR3 region has the DNA TGCAGTGCTAGGGAAGAGAATCAGCCCCAGCATTTT. The genes are TRBV20-1 and TRBJ1-5; D not certain. This CDR3 spans 12 amino acids. CDR1 and CDR2 (germline): DFQATT, SNEGSKA (reference sequence). Trimming stripped 3 bases from V and 4 bases from J, with 7 bases between.

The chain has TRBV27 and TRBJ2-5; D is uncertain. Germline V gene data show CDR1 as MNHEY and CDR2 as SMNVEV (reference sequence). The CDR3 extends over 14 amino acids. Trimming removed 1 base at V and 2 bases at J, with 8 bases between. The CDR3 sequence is CASSLYRQQETQYF. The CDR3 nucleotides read TGTGCCAGCAGTTTATACAGACAACAAGAGACCCAGTACTTC.

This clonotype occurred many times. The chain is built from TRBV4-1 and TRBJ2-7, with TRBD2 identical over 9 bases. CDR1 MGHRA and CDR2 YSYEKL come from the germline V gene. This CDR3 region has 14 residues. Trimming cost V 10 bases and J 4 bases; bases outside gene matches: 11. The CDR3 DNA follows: TGCGCCACCTCGAGTCTAGCGGGAACGTACGAGCAGTACTTC. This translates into CATSSLAGTYEQYF.

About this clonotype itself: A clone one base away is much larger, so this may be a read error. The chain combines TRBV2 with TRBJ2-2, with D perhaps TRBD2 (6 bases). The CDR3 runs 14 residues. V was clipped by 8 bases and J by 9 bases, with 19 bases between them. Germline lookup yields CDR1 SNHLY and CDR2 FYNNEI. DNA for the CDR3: TGTGCCAGCGTAATAGCGGTAGGGAATCGGGAGCTGTTTTTT. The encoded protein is CASVIAVGNRELFF. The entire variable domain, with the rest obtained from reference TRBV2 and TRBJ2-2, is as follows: EPEVTQTPSHQVTQMGQEVILRCVPISNHLYFYWYRQILGQKVEFLVSFYNNEISEKSEIFDDQFSVERPDGSNFTLKIRSTKLEDSAMYFCASVIAVGNRELFFGEGSRLTVL.

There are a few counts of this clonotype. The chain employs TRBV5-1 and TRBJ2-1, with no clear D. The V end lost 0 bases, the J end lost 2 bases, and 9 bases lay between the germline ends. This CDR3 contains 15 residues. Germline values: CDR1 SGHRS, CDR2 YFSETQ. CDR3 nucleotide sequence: TGCGCCAGCAGCTTGGCCCAGTCCCCCTACAATGAGCAGTTCTTC. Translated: CASSLAQSPYNEQFF.

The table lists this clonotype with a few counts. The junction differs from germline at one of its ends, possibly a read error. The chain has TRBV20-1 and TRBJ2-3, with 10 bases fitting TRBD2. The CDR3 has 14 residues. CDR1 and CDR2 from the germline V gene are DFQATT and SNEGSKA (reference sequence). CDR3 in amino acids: CSANSGGSTGTQYF. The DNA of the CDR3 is TGCAGTGCTAATAGCGGGGGGAGCACAGGTACGCAGTATTTT.

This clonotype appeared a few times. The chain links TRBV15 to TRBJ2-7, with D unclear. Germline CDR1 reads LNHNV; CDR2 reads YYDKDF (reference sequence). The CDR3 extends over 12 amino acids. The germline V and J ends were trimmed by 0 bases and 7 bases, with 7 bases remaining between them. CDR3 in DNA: TGTGCCACCAGCAGAGAAGATGGAGAGCAGTACTTC. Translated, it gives CATSREDGEQYF.

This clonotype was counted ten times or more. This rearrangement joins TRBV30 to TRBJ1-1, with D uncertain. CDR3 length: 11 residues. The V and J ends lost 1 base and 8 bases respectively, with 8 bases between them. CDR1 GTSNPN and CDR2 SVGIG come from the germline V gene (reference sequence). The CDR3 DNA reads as TGTGCCTGGAGTGCACGGGGAGAAGCTTTCTTT. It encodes CAWSARGEAFF.

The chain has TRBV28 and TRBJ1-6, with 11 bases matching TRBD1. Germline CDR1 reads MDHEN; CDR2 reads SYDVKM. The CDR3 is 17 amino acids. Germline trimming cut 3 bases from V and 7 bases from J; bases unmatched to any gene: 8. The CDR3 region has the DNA TGTGCCAGCAGTTTCCCCTTGGACAGGGGGCGGAATTCACCCCTCCACTTT. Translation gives CASSFPLDRGRNSPLHF.

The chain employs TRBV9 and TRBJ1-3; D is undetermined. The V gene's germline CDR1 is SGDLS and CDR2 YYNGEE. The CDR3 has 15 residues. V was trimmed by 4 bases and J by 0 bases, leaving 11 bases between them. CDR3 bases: TGTGCCAGCAGCAAATCCAGGCCCTCTGGAAACACCATATATTTT. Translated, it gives CASSKSRPSGNTIYF.